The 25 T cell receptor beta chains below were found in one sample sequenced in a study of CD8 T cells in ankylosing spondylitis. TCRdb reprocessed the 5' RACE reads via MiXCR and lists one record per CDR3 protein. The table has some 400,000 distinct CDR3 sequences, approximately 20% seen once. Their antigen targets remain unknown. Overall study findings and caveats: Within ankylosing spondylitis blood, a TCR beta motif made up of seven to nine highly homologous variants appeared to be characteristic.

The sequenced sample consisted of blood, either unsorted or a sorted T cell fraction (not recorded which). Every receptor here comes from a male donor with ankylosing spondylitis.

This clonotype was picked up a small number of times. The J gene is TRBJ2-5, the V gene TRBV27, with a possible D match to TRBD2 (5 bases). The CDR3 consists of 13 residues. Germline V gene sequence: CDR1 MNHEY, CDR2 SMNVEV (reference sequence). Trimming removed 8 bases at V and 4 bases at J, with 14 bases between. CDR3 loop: CASENGVLETQYF. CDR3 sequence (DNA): TGTGCCAGCGAGAACGGGGTGTTAGAGACCCAGTACTTC.

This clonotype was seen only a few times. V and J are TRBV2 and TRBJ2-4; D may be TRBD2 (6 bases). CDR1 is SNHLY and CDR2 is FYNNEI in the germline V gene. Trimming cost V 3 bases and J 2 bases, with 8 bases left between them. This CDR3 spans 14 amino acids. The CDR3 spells CASSEGGSKNIQYF. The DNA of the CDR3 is TGTGCCAGCAGTGAGGGGGGTTCCAAAAACATTCAGTACTTC.

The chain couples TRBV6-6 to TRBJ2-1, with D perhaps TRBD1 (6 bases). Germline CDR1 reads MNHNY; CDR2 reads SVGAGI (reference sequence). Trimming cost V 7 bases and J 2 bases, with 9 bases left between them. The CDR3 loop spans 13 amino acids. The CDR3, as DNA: TGTGCCAGCACTAGGACAGCCTACAATGAGCAGTTCTTC. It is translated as CASTRTAYNEQFF.

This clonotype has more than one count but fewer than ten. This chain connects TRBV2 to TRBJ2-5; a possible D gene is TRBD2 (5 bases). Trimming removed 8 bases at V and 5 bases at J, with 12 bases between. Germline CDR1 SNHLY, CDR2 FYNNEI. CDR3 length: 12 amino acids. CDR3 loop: CASRGISETQYF. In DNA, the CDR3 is TGTGCCAGCCGGGGTATAAGTGAGACCCAGTACTTC.

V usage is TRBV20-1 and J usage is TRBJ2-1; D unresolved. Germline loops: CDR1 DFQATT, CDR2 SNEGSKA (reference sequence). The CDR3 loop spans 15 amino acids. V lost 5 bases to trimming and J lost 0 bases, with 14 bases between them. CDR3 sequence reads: CSAVLRQVSYNEQFF. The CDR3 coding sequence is TGCAGTGCTGTCCTTCGGCAGGTCTCCTACAATGAGCAGTTCTTC.

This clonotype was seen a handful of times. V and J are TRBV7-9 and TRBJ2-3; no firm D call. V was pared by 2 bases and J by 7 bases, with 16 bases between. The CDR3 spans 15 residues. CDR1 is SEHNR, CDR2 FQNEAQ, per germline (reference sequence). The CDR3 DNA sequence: TGTGCCAGCAGCTTATCGGTACAGAAAATTAATACGCAGTATTTT. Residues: CASSLSVQKINTQYF.

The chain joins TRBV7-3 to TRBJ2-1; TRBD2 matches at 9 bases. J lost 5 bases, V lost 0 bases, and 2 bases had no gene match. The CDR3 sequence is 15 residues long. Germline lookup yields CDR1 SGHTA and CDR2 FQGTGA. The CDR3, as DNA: TGTGCCAGCAGCTTAACTAGCGGGAGCGACAATGAGCAGTTCTTC. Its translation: CASSLTSGSDNEQFF.

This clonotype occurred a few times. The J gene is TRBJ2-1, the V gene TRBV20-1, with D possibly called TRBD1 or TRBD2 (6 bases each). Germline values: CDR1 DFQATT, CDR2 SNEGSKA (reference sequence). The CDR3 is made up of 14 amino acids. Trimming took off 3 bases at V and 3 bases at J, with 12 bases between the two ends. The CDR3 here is CSASPGANYNEQFF. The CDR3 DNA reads TGCAGTGCTAGTCCGGGGGCGAACTACAATGAGCAGTTCTTC.

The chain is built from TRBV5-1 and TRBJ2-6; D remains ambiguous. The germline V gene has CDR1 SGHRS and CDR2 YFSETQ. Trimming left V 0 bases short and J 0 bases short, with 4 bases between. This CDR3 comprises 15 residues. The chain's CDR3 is CASSLEVSGANVLTF. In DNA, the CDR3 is TGCGCCAGCAGCTTGGAGGTCTCTGGGGCCAACGTCCTGACTTTC. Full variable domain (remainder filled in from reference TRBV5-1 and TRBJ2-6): KAGVTQTPRYLIKTRGQQVTLSCSPISGHRSVSWYQQTPGQGLQFLFEYFSETQRNKGNFPGRFSGRQFSNSRSEMNVSTLELGDSALYLCASSLEVSGANVLTFGAGSRLTVL.

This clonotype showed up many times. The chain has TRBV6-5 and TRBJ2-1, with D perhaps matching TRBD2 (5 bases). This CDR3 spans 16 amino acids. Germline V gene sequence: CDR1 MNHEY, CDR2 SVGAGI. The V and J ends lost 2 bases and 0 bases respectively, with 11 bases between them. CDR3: CASSYGRRSSYNEQFF. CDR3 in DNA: TGTGCCAGCAGTTACGGACGGAGGAGCTCCTACAATGAGCAGTTCTTC.

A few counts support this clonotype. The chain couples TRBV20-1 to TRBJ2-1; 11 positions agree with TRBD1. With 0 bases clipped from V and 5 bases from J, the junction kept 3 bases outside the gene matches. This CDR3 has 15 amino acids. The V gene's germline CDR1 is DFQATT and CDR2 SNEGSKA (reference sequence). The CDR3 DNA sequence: TGCAGTGCTAGAGACGGACAGGGGGCACACAATGAGCAGTTCTTC. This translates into CSARDGQGAHNEQFF.

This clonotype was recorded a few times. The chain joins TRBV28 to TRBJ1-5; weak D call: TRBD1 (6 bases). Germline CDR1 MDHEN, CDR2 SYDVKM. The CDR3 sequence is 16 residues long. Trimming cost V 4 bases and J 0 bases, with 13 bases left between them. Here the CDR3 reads CASSWWTESSNQPQHF. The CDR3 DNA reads TGTGCCAGCAGTTGGTGGACAGAGTCTAGCAATCAGCCCCAGCATTTT.

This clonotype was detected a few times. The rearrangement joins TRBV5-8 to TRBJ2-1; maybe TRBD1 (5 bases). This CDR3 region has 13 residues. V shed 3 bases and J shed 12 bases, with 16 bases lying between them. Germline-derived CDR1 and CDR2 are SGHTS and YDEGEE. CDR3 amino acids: CASSYRNGRGQFF. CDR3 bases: TGTGCCAGCAGCTACCGGAATGGAAGGGGGCAGTTCTTC.

The CDR3 coding sequence is TGTGCCATCAGTGACGGACAGACTCAAGAGACCCAGTACTTC. The encoded protein is CAISDGQTQETQYF. V gene TRBV10-3 combines with J gene TRBJ2-5, with D possibly TRBD1 on 6 matching bases. Germline values: CDR1 ENHRY, CDR2 SYGVKD. V was cut by 3 bases and J by 2 bases, with 10 bases left in between. The CDR3 is 14 residues long.

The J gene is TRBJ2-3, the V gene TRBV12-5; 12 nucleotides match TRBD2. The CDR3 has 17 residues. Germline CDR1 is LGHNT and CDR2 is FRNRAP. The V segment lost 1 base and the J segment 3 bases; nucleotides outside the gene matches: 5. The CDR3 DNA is TGTGCTAGTGGTTTGGGACTAGCGGGAGTAGGTACAGATACGCAGTATTTT. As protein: CASGLGLAGVGTDTQYF. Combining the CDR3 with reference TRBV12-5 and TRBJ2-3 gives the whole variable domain DARVTQTPRHKVTEMGQEVTMRCQPILGHNTVFWYRQTMMQGLELLAYFRNRAPLDDSGMPKDRFSAEMPDATLATLKIQPSEPRDSAVYFCASGLGLAGVGTDTQYFGPGTRLTVL.

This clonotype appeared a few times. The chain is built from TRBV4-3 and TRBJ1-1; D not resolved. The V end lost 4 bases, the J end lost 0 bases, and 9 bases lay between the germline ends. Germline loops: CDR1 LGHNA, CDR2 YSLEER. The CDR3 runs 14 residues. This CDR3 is CASSLQRLNTEAFF. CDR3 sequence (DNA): TGCGCCAGCAGCCTACAGAGACTGAACACTGAAGCTTTCTTT.

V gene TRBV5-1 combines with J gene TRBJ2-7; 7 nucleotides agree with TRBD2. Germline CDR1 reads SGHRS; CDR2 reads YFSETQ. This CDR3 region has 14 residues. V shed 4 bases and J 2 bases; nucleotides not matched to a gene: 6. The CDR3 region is CASSPGLPAYEQYF. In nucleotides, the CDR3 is TGCGCCAGCAGCCCGGGACTACCCGCCTACGAGCAGTACTTC.

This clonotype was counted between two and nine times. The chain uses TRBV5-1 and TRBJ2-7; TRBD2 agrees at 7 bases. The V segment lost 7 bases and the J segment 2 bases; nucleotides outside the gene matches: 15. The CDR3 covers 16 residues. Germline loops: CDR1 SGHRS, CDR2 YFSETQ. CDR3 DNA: TGCGCCAGCGCACCTGGGATCAGCGGGATTGCCTACGAGCAGTACTTC. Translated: CASAPGISGIAYEQYF.

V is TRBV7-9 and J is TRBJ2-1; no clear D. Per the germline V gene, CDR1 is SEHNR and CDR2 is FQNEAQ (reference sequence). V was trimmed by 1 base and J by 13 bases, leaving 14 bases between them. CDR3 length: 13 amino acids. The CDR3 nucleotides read TGTGCCAGCAGCTTAGGCGGCCCCTTTTCCCAGTTCTTC. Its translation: CASSLGGPFSQFF.

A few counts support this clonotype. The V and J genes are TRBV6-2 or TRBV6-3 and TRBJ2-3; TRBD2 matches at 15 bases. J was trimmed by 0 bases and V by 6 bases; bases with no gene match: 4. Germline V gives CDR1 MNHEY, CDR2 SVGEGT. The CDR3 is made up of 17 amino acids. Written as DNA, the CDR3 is TGTGCCAGCAGAAAGGGACTAGCGGGAGGCAGCACAGATACGCAGTATTTT. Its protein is CASRKGLAGGSTDTQYF.

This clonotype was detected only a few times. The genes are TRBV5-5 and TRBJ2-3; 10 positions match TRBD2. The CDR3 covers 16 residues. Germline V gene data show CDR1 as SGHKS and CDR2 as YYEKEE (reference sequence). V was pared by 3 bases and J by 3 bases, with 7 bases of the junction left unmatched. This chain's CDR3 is CASSSEREGPTDTQYF. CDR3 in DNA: TGTGCCAGCAGCTCGGAGCGGGAGGGCCCAACAGATACGCAGTATTTT. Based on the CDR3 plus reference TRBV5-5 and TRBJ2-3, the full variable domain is DAGVTQSPTHLIKTRGQQVTLRCSPISGHKSVSWYQQVLGQGPQFIFQYYEKEERGRGNFPDRFSARQFPNYSSELNVNALLLGDSALYLCASSSEREGPTDTQYFGPGTRLTVL.

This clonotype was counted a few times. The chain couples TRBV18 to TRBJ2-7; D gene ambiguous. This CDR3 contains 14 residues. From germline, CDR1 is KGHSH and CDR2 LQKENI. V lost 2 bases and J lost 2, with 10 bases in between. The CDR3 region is CASSPSGRTYEQYF. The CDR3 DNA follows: TGTGCCAGCTCACCAAGTGGACGGACCTACGAGCAGTACTTC.

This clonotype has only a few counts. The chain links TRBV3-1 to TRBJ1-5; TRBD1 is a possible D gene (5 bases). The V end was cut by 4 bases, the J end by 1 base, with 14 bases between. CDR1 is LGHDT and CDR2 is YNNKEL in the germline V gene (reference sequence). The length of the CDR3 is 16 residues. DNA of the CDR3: TGTGCCAGCAGCCTAAGCTCCTGGGGCAGCAATCAGCCCCAGCATTTT. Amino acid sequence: CASSLSSWGSNQPQHF.

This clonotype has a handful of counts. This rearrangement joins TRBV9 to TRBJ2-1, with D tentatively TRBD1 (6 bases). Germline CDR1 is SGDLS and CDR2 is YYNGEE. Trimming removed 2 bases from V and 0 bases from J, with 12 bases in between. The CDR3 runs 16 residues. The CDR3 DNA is TGTGCCAGCAGCGTGGGAAGGGGGTTCTCCTACAATGAGCAGTTCTTC. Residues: CASSVGRGFSYNEQFF.

CDR3 in DNA: TGTGCCAGCAGCTTAGAACAGAATTCACCCCTCCACTTT. Its protein is CASSLEQNSPLHF. The chain couples TRBV7-9 to TRBJ1-6; D not resolved. Germline loops: CDR1 SEHNR, CDR2 FQNEAQ (reference sequence). Trimming pared 1 base from V and 7 bases from J, leaving 5 bases between. The CDR3 length is 13 residues.